The entry below describes one TCR beta chain. The sample belongs to a study of blood T cell repertoires in COVID-19. Assay used: immunoSEQ multiplex PCR; TCRdb lists only in-frame clones, some missing. The table has about 170,000 clones, roughly 85% seen once. This CDR3 comprises 16 residues. Trimming cost V 4 bases and J 3 bases; bases outside gene matches: 12. Per germline, CDR1 SGHRS and CDR2 YFSETQ. The chain is built from TRBV5-1 and TRBJ2-5; 7 nucleotides agree with TRBD2. What was sequenced was peripheral blood. The receptor was isolated from an elderly woman with active or convalescent COVID-19. The CDR3 protein is CASSPDGGSGKETQYF. Here the CDR3 DNA reads TGCGCCAGCAGCCCGGACGGCGGGAGCGGGAAAGAGACCCAGTACTTC.